One sample yielded the 2 T cell receptor beta chains listed below, sequenced in a study of T cell responses to AZD1222 COVID-19 vaccine. TCRdb's table, derived via immunoSEQ multiplex PCR, lists solely in-frame clones and lacks some. This sample carries 100,000 to 150,000 clones, about nine tenths of them seen once, and the ten largest clones take about 6%. Sequencing was performed on peripheral blood, taken on day 0 of AZD1222 vaccination. These TCRs come from an adult in good health.

V is TRBV27 and J is TRBJ2-4; D gene uncertain. V was pared by 7 bases and J by 3 bases, with 10 bases between. Germline V lookup: CDR1 MNHEY, CDR2 SMNVEV (reference sequence). CDR3 length: 13 amino acids. The CDR3 nucleotides read TGTGCCAGCATGGGGATGGTCAAAAACATTCAGTACTTC. It yields the protein CASMGMVKNIQYF.

The V call is TRBV15, the J call TRBJ1-5; D possibly corresponds to TRBD1 (6 bases). CDR1 is LNHNV and CDR2 is YYDKDF in the germline V gene (reference sequence). The length of the CDR3 is 17 residues. Trimming removed 0 bases from V and 1 base from J, with 13 bases in between. The CDR3 spells CATSRDLEGVSNQPQHF. The CDR3 region has the DNA TGTGCCACCAGCAGAGATCTTGAGGGGGTAAGCAATCAGCCCCAGCATTTT.